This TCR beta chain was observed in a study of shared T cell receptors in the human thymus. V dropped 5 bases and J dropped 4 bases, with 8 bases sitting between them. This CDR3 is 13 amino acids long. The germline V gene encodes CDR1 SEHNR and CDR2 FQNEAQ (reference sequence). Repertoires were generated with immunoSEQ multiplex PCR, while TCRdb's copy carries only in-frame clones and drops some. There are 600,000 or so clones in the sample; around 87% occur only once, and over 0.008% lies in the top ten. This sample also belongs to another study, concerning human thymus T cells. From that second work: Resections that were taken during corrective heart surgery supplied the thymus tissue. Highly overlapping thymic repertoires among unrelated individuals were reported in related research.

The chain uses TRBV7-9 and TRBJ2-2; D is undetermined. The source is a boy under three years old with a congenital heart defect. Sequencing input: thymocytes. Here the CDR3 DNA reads TGTGCCAGCAGCGCTAGTTCCACCGGGGAGCTGTTTTTT. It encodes CASSASSTGELFF.